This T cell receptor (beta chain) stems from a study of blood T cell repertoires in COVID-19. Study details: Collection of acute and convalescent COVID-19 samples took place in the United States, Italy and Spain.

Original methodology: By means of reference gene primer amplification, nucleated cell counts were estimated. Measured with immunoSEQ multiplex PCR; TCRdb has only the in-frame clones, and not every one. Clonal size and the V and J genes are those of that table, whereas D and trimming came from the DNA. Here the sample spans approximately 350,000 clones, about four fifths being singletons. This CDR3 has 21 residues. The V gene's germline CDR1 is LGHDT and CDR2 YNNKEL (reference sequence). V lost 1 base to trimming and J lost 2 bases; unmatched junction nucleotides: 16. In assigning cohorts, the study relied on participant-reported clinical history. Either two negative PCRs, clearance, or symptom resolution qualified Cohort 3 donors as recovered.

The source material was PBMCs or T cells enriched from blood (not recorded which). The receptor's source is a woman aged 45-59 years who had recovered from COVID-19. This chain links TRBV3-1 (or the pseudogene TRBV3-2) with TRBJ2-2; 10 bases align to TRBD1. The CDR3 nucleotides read TGTGCCAGCAGCCAAGCGTTGCCGGGACAGGGGTTCGGACTAAACACCGGGGAGCTGTTTTTT. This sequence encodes CASSQALPGQGFGLNTGELFF.